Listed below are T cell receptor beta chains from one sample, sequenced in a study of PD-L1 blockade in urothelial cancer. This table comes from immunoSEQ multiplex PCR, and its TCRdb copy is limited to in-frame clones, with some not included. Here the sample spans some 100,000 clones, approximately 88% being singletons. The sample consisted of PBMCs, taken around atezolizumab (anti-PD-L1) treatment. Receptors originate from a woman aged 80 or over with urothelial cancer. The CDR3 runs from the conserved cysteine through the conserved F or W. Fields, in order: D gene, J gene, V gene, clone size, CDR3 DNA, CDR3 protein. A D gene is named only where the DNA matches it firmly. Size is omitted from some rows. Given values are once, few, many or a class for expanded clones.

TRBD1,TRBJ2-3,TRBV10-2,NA,TGCGCCAGCAGTCCGGGACAGGGTAGCACAGATACGCAGTATTTT,CASSPGQGSTDTQYF
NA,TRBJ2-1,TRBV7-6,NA,TGTGCCAGCAGCTTAAGCAGGGGTAGTTACAATGAGCAGTTCTTC,CASSLSRGSYNEQFF
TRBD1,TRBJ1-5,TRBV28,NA,TGTGCCAGCAGTAAACAGGGGGGTGTTCAGCCCCAGCATTTT,CASSKQGGVQPQHF
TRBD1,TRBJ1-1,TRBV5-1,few,TGCGCCAGCGCGCGGACAGGGACGGACACTGAAGCTTTCTTT,CASARTGTDTEAFF
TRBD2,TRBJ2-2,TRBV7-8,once,TGTGCCAGCAGCTTAAGGGGTAGCGGGAGCGGGGAGCTGTTTTTT,CASSLRGSGSGELFF
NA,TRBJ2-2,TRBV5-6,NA,TGTGCCAGCACCTTAGGGGGAAGGCACACCGGGGAGCTGTTTTTT,CASTLGGRHTGELFF
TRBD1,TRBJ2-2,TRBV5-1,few,TGCGCCAGCAGCTCGACAGGGGCCCGGGAGCTGTTTTTT,CASSSTGARELFF
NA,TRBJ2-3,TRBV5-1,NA,TGCGCCAGCAGCTATCAGTCAGATACGCAGTATTTT,CASSYQSDTQYF
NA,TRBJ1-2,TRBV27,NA,TGTGCCAGCAAGGGGGGGTCCCTCTTGTTCGATGGCTACACCTTC,CASKGGSLLFDGYTF
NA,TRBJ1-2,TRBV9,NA,TGTGCCAGCAGCGAGGGGTTAGGCTACACCTTC,CASSEGLGYTF
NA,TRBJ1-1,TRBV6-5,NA,TGTGCCAGCAGTATGGGACACGTGAACACTGAAGCTTTCTTT,CASSMGHVNTEAFF
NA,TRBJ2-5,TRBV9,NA,TGTGCCAGCAGCGTAGGAGAGACAGACCAGTACTTC,CASSVGETDQYF
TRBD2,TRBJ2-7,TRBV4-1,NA,TGCGCCAGCAGCCAAGGGAGACTAGCGGGGGTCGAGCAGTACTTC,CASSQGRLAGVEQYF
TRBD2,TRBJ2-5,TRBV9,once,TGTGCCAGCAGCCAAAGCGGGAGTGGTGGAGAGACCCAGTACTTC,CASSQSGSGGETQYF
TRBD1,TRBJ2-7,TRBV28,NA,TGTGCCAGCAGAGCGCCGGGACAGGGTGTGGACGAGCAGTACTTC,CASRAPGQGVDEQYF
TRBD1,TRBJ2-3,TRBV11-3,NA,TGTGCCAGCAGCTTAGGGACAGGGATAGCAGATACGCAGTATTTT,CASSLGTGIADTQYF
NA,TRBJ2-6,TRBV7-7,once,TGTGCCAGCAGCTCAGGACAACCTGGGGCCAACGTCCTGACTTTC,CASSSGQPGANVLTF
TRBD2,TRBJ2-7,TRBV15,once,TGTGCCACCAGCAGGGAAGGACTAGCGGGAGGTTACGAGCAGTACTTC,CATSREGLAGGYEQYF
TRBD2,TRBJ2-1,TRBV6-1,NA,TGTGCCAGCAGTGAAGTCCATGGGAGGGACAATGAGCAGTTCTTC,CASSEVHGRDNEQFF
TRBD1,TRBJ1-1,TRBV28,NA,TGTGCCAGCAGTATAGGACAGGGTGGTGAAGCTTTCTTT,CASSIGQGGEAFF
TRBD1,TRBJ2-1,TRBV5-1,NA,TGCGCCAGCAGCTTGGGGGGGGTGGGACAGGGGAATGAGCAGTTCTTC,CASSLGGVGQGNEQFF
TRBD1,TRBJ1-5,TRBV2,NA,TGTGCCAGCAGTGAAGGGACAGGGCGTCAGCCCCAGCATTTT,CASSEGTGRQPQHF
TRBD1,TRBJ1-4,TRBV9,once,TGTGCCAGCAGCGTCGGACAGGGCAATGAAAAACTGTTTTTT,CASSVGQGNEKLFF
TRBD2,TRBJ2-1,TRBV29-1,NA,TGCAGCGTTGAGCTAGCGGGAGGACATGAGCAGTTCTTC,CSVELAGGHEQFF
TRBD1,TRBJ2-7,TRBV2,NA,TGTGCCAGCAGTGCGGACAGGGTACACGAGCAGTACTTC,CASSADRVHEQYF
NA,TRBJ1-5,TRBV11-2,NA,TGTGCCAGCAGCCAACAGGGCCGGGATCAGCCCCAGCATTTT,CASSQQGRDQPQHF
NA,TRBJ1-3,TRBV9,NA,TGTGCCAGCAGCGTAGTAGGAGAGTCTGGAAACACCATATATTTT,CASSVVGESGNTIYF
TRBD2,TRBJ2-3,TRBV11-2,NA,TGTGCCAGCAGCCCCGGACTAGCGGGCCCTAGCACAGATACGCAGTATTTT,CASSPGLAGPSTDTQYF
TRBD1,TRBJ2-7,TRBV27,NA,TGTGCCACTAAAGGGACAGGGGGCACCTACGAGCAGTACTTC,CATKGTGGTYEQYF
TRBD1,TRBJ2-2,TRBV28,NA,TGTGCCAGCAGTGGGAGACAGGGCCGCACCGGGGAGCTGTTTTTT,CASSGRQGRTGELFF
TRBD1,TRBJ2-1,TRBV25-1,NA,TGTGCCAGCAGTGAACTCCCGGGACAGGGCCTTGGGAATGAGCAGTTCTTC,CASSELPGQGLGNEQFF
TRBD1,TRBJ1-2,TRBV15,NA,TGTGCCACCAGCGCAGGGACAGTCAACCACTATGGCTACACCTTC,CATSAGTVNHYGYTF
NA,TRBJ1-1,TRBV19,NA,TGTGCCAGTAGCCGGGGGGATTATTTGGGGCCTGAAGCTTTCTTT,CASSRGDYLGPEAFF
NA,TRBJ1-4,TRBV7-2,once,TGTGCCAGCAGCACACAGGACACTTTGAAACTGTTTTTT,CASSTQDTLKLFF
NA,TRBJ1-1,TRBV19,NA,TGTGCCAGTAGTATATCCCCGGGCGGGGGGAACACTGAAGCTTTCTTT,CASSISPGGGNTEAFF
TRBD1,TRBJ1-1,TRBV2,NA,TGTGCCAGCAGAACCGACAGGGGTTGGACTGAAGCTTTCTTT,CASRTDRGWTEAFF
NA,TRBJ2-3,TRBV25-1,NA,TGTGCCAGCGGGCGATACACAGATACGCAGTATTTT,CASGRYTDTQYF
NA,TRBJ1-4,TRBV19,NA,TGTGCCAGTAGTAAACAGGGTGGAGGAGAAAAACTGTTTTTT,CASSKQGGGEKLFF
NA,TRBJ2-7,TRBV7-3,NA,TGTGCCAGCAGTCCGGACAGCGTCAGCTCCTACGAGCAGTACTTC,CASSPDSVSSYEQYF
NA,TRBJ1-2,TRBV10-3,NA,TGTGCCATCAGTGAGCAACAGAGCAACTATGGCTACACCTTC,CAISEQQSNYGYTF
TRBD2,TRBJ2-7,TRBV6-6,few,TGTGCCAGCAGTTCTGCGGGAGACTACGAGCAGTACTTC,CASSSAGDYEQYF
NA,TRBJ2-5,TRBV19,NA,TGTGCCAGTAGTATCGCGGGGAGTACAGAGACCCAGTACTTC,CASSIAGSTETQYF
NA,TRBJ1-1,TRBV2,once,TGTGCCAGCAGGGCGGATTCCCCTGCTTTCTTT,CASRADSPAFF
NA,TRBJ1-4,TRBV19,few,TGTGCCAGTAAACCGGACAGAAGCAATGAAAAACTGTTTTTT,CASKPDRSNEKLFF
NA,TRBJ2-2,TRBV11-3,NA,TGTGCCAGCAGCTTTCTCGGGGGTTCGAACACCGGGGAGCTGTTTTTT,CASSFLGGSNTGELFF
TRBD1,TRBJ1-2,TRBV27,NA,TGTGCCAGCAGGGGGACAGGGGTCGACGGCTACACCTTC,CASRGTGVDGYTF
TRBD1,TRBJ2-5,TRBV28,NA,TGTGCCAGCAGTTCGACAGGGGAACAAGAGACCCAGTACTTC,CASSSTGEQETQYF
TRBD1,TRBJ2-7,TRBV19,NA,TGTGCCAGTAGTAGCTGGGACAGGAACGAGCAGTACTTC,CASSSWDRNEQYF
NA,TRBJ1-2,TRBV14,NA,TGTGCCAGCAGCCAAGATCGTCCGATAGCTAACTATGGCTACACCTTC,CASSQDRPIANYGYTF
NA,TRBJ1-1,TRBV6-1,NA,TGTGCCAGCGTGGAGTTACCTAACACTGAAGCTTTCTTT,CASVELPNTEAFF
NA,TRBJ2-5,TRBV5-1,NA,TGCGCCAGCAGCTACAGGGTGGGGACCCAGTACTTC,CASSYRVGTQYF
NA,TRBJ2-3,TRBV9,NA,TGTGCCAGCAGCGTAGAAAGGACTATCCTTTACACAGATACGCAGTATTTT,CASSVERTILYTDTQYF
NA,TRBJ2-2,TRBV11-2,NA,TGTGCCAGCAGCTGGGGCACAGGGACCGGGGAGCTGTTTTTT,CASSWGTGTGELFF